This T cell receptor (beta chain) was captured in a study of CD8+CD57+ T cells in acquired aplastic anemia. With respect to this clonotype: Its target is not known.

Study-level findings and limits: CD8+ Simpson's diversity did not differ significantly between patients and controls. The study identified roughly 31 CD8+ CDR3 sequences shared by patients and controls.

Using genomic DNA as the template, TCR beta VDJ and CDR3 profiling was carried out. TCRdb re-called the reads with MiXCR, one entry per CDR3 protein. The sample yields about 160,000 distinct CDR3 sequences, around 43% seen once. For sequencing, patients were chosen who had shown expansion of CD8+CD57+ cells by flow cytometry. The sequence was collected from a human donor with aplastic anemia. The sequencing sample was made of sorted CD4+, CD8+, or CD8+CD57+ T cells (not recorded which) from PBMCs.

As DNA, the CDR3 is TGCAGTGCTACAGGGTACGCTGATTCACCCCTCCACTTT. The encoded protein is CSATGYADSPLHF. The chain links TRBV20-1 to TRBJ1-6; TRBD1 might be the D (5 bases). Germline CDR1 is DFQATT and CDR2 is SNEGSKA (reference sequence). V was trimmed by 4 bases and J by 8 bases, leaving 12 bases between them. The CDR3 totals 13 residues.